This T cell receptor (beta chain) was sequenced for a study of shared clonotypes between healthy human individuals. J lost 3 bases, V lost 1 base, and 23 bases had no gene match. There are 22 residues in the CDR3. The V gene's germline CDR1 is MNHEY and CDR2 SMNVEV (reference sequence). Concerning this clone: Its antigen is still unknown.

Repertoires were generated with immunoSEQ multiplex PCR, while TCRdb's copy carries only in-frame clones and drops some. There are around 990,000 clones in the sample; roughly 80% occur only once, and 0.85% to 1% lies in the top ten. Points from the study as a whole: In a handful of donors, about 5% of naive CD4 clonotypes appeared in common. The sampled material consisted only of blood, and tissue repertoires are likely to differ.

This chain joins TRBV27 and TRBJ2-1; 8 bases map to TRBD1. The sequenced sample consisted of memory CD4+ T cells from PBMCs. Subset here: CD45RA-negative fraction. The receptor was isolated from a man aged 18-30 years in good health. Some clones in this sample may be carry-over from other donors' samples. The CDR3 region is CASSLLYGETGENRGIYNEQFF. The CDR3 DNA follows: TGTGCCAGCAGTTTATTGTATGGAGAGACAGGGGAAAACAGAGGGATCTACAATGAGCAGTTCTTC.